This T cell receptor beta chain was captured by sequencing in a study of blood T cell repertoires in COVID-19. All enrollees were about 18 to 100 years old and from 24 US areas. Two negative PCRs, clearance, or symptom resolution characterized the recovered Cohort 3 donors. Methods used by the authors: Amplified reference gene primers provided the basis for estimating nucleated cell counts. Sequencing used immunoSEQ multiplex PCR; TCRdb keeps in-frame clones, though not all of them. V, J and clone size are those of that table, while D and trimming were read from the DNA. The sample records about 160,000 clones, over 75% being singletons. V dropped 1 base and J dropped 8 bases, with 15 bases sitting between them. The CDR3 has 16 amino acids. Germline V gene data show CDR1 as MRHNA and CDR2 as SNTAGT.

The gene calls are TRBV6-4 and TRBJ1-6; a weak D match, TRBD1 (6 bases). The sample comprised PBMCs or T cells enriched from blood (not recorded which). This receptor was taken from a woman aged 50 to 60 who had recovered from COVID-19. CDR3 in amino acids: CASSDLGAGEDSPLHF. The CDR3, as DNA: TGTGCCAGCAGTGACTTGGGGGCCGGCGAAGATTCACCCCTCCACTTT.